The rows below give T cell receptor beta chains drawn from one sample of a study of regulatory T cells in long-lasting Graves disease. TCRdb independently ran MiXCR on the multiplex PCR reads; one entry per CDR3 protein. The repertoire consists of approximately 440,000 distinct CDR3 sequences, with 15% to 20% occurring once and the leading ten covering 12%. This same sample was also taken into another study, of T cells in Graves' hyperthyroidism and ophthalmopathy.

The sequenced sample was peripheral blood mononuclear cells (PBMCs), obtained at new diagnosis, from a patient treated with antithyroid drugs. The receptors shown here come from a man in his forties with Graves disease. CDR3s include the opening cysteine and the closing phenylalanine or tryptophan. The order of the fields is J gene, clone size, V gene, CDR3 protein. The listing skips clone size in some rows; elsewhere it reads once, few, many or a size class.

j_call: TRBJ2-3
clone_size: many
v_call: TRBV9
cdr3_aa: CASSVAAVPDTQYF

j_call: TRBJ1-2
clone_size: many
v_call: TRBV2
cdr3_aa: CASSRTGSYGYTF

j_call: TRBJ2-1
clone_size: -
v_call: TRBV20-1
cdr3_aa: CSARGLMRERRNEQFF

j_call: TRBJ2-5
clone_size: many
v_call: TRBV7-9
cdr3_aa: CASSLEGTGIKTQYF

j_call: TRBJ2-7
clone_size: many
v_call: TRBV20-1
cdr3_aa: CSAGPPAGRVYEQYF

j_call: TRBJ2-1
clone_size: many
v_call: TRBV12-3/TRBV12-4
cdr3_aa: CASTRAYEQFF

j_call: TRBJ2-1
clone_size: -
v_call: TRBV12-3/TRBV12-4
cdr3_aa: CASWGASGMLEQFF

j_call: TRBJ1-1
clone_size: many
v_call: TRBV28
cdr3_aa: CASSSPGGDTEAFF

j_call: TRBJ2-7
clone_size: many
v_call: TRBV20-1
cdr3_aa: CSARDQIQSSYEQYF

j_call: TRBJ2-2
clone_size: -
v_call: TRBV13
cdr3_aa: CASSPIRDRGAGELFF

j_call: TRBJ1-4
clone_size: many
v_call: TRBV20-1
cdr3_aa: CSAGTKGEKLFF

j_call: TRBJ2-7
clone_size: few
v_call: TRBV10-3
cdr3_aa: CAISPTSGRRLEQYF

j_call: TRBJ2-7
clone_size: few
v_call: TRBV25-1
cdr3_aa: CASSELPRESEQYF

j_call: TRBJ2-3
clone_size: many
v_call: TRBV20-1
cdr3_aa: CSASPLTAATTDTQYF

j_call: TRBJ2-3
clone_size: many
v_call: TRBV2
cdr3_aa: CASSALSRRGTDTQYF

j_call: TRBJ2-3
clone_size: many
v_call: TRBV3-1
cdr3_aa: CASSRGPDGTDTQYF

j_call: TRBJ2-7
clone_size: many
v_call: TRBV28
cdr3_aa: CASRPPGQGSYEQYF

j_call: TRBJ1-3
clone_size: -
v_call: TRBV9
cdr3_aa: CASSVVGGSGNTIYF

j_call: TRBJ2-1
clone_size: many
v_call: TRBV2
cdr3_aa: CASSGELAGITGMFF

j_call: TRBJ1-1
clone_size: few
v_call: TRBV5-1
cdr3_aa: CASSLGNVGSTEAFF

j_call: TRBJ2-5
clone_size: -
v_call: TRBV5-1
cdr3_aa: CASSDDGETQYF

j_call: TRBJ2-1
clone_size: many
v_call: TRBV7-9
cdr3_aa: CASSAPWWAEQFF

j_call: TRBJ2-2
clone_size: many
v_call: TRBV5-1
cdr3_aa: CASSIFGVLSTGELFF

j_call: TRBJ2-3
clone_size: -
v_call: TRBV9
cdr3_aa: CASSVVGRGADTQYF

j_call: TRBJ2-7
clone_size: -
v_call: TRBV7-9
cdr3_aa: CASRSGTAMTYEQYF

j_call: TRBJ2-3
clone_size: few
v_call: TRBV4-1
cdr3_aa: CASSPGDYFMRTQYF

j_call: TRBJ2-7
clone_size: many
v_call: TRBV5-1
cdr3_aa: CASSLESYEQYF

j_call: TRBJ1-1
clone_size: many
v_call: TRBV2
cdr3_aa: CASSAPGGANTEAFF

j_call: TRBJ2-5
clone_size: few
v_call: TRBV20-1
cdr3_aa: CSARDWGRMETQYF

j_call: TRBJ2-1
clone_size: -
v_call: TRBV20-1
cdr3_aa: CSARGGPGPFHFNNEQFF

j_call: TRBJ1-4
clone_size: -
v_call: TRBV28
cdr3_aa: CASSPGQSSATNEKLFF

j_call: TRBJ1-5
clone_size: -
v_call: TRBV19
cdr3_aa: CASSKDMDQPQHF

j_call: TRBJ2-7
clone_size: many
v_call: TRBV7-9
cdr3_aa: CASSSTGHLTYEQYF

j_call: TRBJ2-7
clone_size: few
v_call: TRBV6-1
cdr3_aa: CASSLDRAEQYF

j_call: TRBJ2-3
clone_size: -
v_call: TRBV30
cdr3_aa: CAWSVNIASTQYF

j_call: TRBJ2-2
clone_size: -
v_call: TRBV12-3/TRBV12-4
cdr3_aa: CASSRGLAGETGELFF

j_call: TRBJ2-5
clone_size: -
v_call: TRBV20-1
cdr3_aa: CSARDLAQQETQYF

j_call: TRBJ2-2
clone_size: many
v_call: TRBV7-2
cdr3_aa: CASSLAFTGELFF

j_call: TRBJ2-7
clone_size: many
v_call: TRBV4-1
cdr3_aa: CASSQDPWGEQYF

j_call: TRBJ2-2
clone_size: many
v_call: TRBV28
cdr3_aa: CASSLVVPGELFF

j_call: TRBJ2-1
clone_size: many
v_call: TRBV24-1
cdr3_aa: CATSEDGLNYNEQFF

j_call: TRBJ2-1
clone_size: many
v_call: TRBV3-1
cdr3_aa: CASSPIGTSVYNEQFF

j_call: TRBJ2-1
clone_size: -
v_call: TRBV12-3/TRBV12-4
cdr3_aa: CASRASYNEQFF

j_call: TRBJ2-7
clone_size: many
v_call: TRBV20-1
cdr3_aa: CSAIAGGTYEQYF

j_call: TRBJ2-3
clone_size: -
v_call: TRBV29-1
cdr3_aa: CSVAGDGTDTQYF